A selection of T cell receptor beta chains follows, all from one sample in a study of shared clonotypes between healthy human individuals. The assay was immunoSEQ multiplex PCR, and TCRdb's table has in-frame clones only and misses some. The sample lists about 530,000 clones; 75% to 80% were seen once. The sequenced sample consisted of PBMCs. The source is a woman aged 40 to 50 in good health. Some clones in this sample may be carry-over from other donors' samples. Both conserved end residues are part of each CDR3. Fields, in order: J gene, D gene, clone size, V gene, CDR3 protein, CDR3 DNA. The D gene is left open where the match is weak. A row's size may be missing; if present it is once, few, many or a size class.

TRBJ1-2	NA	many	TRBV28	CASSLGNYGYTF	TGTGCCAGCAGTTTAGGGAACTATGGCTACACCTTC
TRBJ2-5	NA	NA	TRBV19	CASSTPTAVGKETQYF	TGTGCCAGTAGTACGCCGACAGCCGTGGGTAAAGAGACCCAGTACTTC
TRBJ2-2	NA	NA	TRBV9	CASSPTRYTGELFF	TGTGCCAGCAGCCCAACACGGTACACCGGGGAGCTGTTTTTT
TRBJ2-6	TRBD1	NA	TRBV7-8	CASSSTWDRFSGANVLTF	TGTGCCAGCAGCTCGACTTGGGACAGGTTCTCTGGGGCCAACGTCCTGACTTTC
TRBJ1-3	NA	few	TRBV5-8	CASSFQGHSGNTIYF	TGTGCCAGCAGCTTTCAAGGCCACTCTGGAAACACCATATATTTT
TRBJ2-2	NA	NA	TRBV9	CASSESLANTGELFF	TGTGCCAGCAGTGAGAGTCTAGCGAACACCGGGGAGCTGTTTTTT
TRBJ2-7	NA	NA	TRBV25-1	CASSTPGKSSYEQYF	TGTGCCAGCAGTACCCCAGGGAAGAGCTCCTACGAGCAGTACTTC
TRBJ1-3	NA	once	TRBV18	CASSLDQSSGNTIYF	TGTGCCAGCTCACTTGATCAGAGCTCTGGAAACACCATATATTTT
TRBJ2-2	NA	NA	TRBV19	CASSIGTGNTGELFF	TGTGCCAGTAGCATTGGGACGGGAAACACCGGGGAGCTGTTTTTT
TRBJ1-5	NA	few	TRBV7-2	CASSLDRLGQPQHF	TGTGCCAGCAGCTTAGATCGTTTGGGCCAGCCCCAGCATTTT
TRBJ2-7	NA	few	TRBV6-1	CASSVTRDPVWEQYF	TGTGCCAGCAGTGTGACCCGGGACCCCGTTTGGGAGCAGTACTTC
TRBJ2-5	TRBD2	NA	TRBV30	CAWSSYRVLAGGKHPQETQYF	TGTGCCTGGAGTTCCTATCGGGTACTAGCGGGAGGCAAGCACCCCCAAGAGACCCAGTACTTC
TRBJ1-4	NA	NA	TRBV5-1	CASSFWTDATNEKLFF	TGCGCCAGCAGCTTCTGGACAGATGCAACTAATGAAAAACTGTTTTTT
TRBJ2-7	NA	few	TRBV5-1	CASSFRASGEDYEQYF	TGCGCCAGCAGCTTCCGGGCCTCGGGAGAGGACTACGAGCAGTACTTC
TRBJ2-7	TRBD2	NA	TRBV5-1	CASSYGATSGVSYEQYF	TGCGCCAGCAGCTACGGGGCGACTAGCGGAGTATCCTACGAGCAGTACTTC
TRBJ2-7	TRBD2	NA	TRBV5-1	CASSLGPSGSPYEQYF	TGCGCCAGCAGCTTGGGCCCTAGCGGGTCTCCCTACGAGCAGTACTTC
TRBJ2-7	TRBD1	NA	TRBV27	CASSDNRGLTYEQYF	TGTGCCAGCAGTGACAACAGGGGGCTGACATACGAGCAGTACTTC
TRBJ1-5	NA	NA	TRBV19	CASPWRGHQPQHF	TGTGCCAGCCCGTGGAGGGGCCATCAGCCCCAGCATTTT
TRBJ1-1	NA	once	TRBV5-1	CASSGDTQNTEAFF	TGCGCCAGCAGCGGAGACACTCAGAACACTGAAGCTTTCTTT
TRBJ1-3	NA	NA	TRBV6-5	CASANPGRWHTIYF	TGTGCCAGCGCAAATCCGGGCCGGTGGCACACCATATATTTT
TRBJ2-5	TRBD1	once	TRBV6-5	CASSPGQLKETQYF	TGTGCCAGCAGCCCGGGACAGCTAAAAGAGACCCAGTACTTC
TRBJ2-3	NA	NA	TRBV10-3	CAISGAGQDTQYF	TGTGCCATCAGTGGGGCAGGGCAAGATACGCAGTATTTT
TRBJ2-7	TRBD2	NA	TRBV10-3	CAITRLAGETRAGEQYF	TGTGCCATCACCAGACTAGCGGGAGAGACTCGGGCGGGGGAGCAGTACTTC
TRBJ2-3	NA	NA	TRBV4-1	CASSQEFHTQYF	TGCGCCAGCAGCCAAGAGTTTCATACGCAGTATTTT
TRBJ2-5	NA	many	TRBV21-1	CASSKVVGQGFGETQYF	TGTGCCAGCAGCAAAGTCGTCGGACAGGGATTTGGAGAGACCCAGTACTTC
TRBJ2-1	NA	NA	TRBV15	CATSRDLASHNEQFF	TGTGCCACCAGCAGGGACTTAGCGTCCCACAATGAGCAGTTCTTC
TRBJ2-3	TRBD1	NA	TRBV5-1	CASSLGQGSTDTQYF	TGCGCCAGCAGCTTGGGACAGGGCAGCACAGATACGCAGTATTTT
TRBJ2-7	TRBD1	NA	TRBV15	CATSREPRGEQYF	TGTGCCACCAGCAGAGAGCCCAGGGGGGAGCAGTACTTC
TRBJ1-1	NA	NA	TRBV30	CAWSGNRGQDAFF	TGTGCCTGGAGTGGAAACAGAGGGCAGGATGCTTTCTTT
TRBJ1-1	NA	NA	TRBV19	CASSTAGTLNTEAFF	TGTGCCAGTAGTACCGCCGGGACATTGAACACTGAAGCTTTCTTT
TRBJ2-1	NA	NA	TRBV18	CASSLSRGEQFF	TGTGCCAGCTCACTATCACGGGGTGAGCAGTTCTTC
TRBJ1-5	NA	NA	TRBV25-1	CASSESGGPPPQHF	TGTGCCAGCAGTGAATCCGGGGGGCCTCCGCCCCAGCATTTT
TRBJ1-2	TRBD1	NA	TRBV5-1	CASSPGQANSYGHTF	TGCGCCAGCAGCCCGGGACAGGCAAACTCGTATGGCCACACCTTC
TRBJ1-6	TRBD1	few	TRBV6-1	CASSDLPDRAAPLHF	TGTGCCAGCAGTGACCTCCCCGACAGGGCAGCACCCCTCCACTTT
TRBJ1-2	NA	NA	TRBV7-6	CASSPANTGFGRYGYTF	TGTGCCAGCAGCCCGGCTAACACGGGGTTTGGGAGATATGGCTACACCTTC
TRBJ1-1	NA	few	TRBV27	CASSFQGPGTEAFF	TGTGCCAGCAGTTTTCAGGGGCCGGGCACTGAAGCTTTCTTT
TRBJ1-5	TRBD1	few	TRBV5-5	CASGTGGLNQPQHF	TGTGCCAGCGGGACAGGGGGCCTCAATCAGCCCCAGCATTTT
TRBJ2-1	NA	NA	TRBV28	CASTRPGSYNEQFF	TGTGCCAGCACTCGCCCGGGGTCCTACAATGAGCAGTTCTTC
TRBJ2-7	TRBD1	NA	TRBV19	CASSMGQGIPEQYF	TGTGCCAGTAGTATGGGACAGGGGATTCCCGAGCAGTACTTC
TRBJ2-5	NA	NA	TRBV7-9	CASSLQETQYF	TGTGCCAGCAGCTTACAAGAGACCCAGTACTTC
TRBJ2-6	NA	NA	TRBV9	CASSAVGEFGGANVLTF	TGTGCCAGCAGCGCTGTGGGGGAATTCGGCGGGGCCAACGTCCTGACTTTC
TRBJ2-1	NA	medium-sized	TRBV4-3	CASSQVRGNYNEQFF	TGCGCCAGCAGCCAAGTACGGGGGAACTACAATGAGCAGTTCTTC
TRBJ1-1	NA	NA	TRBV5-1	CASSLETWGGGAFF	TGCGCCAGCAGCTTGGAAACTTGGGGGGGCGGAGCTTTCTTT
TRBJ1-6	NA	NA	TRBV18	CASSPRGGSNSPLHF	TGTGCCAGCTCACCGAGGGGAGGATCTAATTCACCCCTCCACTTT
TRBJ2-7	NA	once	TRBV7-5	CARSRRKTSRSSYEQYF	TGTGCCAGAAGCCGGAGGAAGACTAGCAGGAGCTCCTACGAGCAGTACTTC
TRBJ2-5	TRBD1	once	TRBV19	CASTIGTGRQETQYF	TGTGCCAGTACCATAGGGACAGGGAGACAAGAGACCCAGTACTTC
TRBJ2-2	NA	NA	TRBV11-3	CASSPPPGIGTGELFF	TGTGCCAGCAGCCCCCCCCCAGGAATCGGCACCGGGGAGCTGTTTTTT
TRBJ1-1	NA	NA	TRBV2	CASSESGSFTEAFF	TGTGCCAGCAGTGAATCAGGATCCTTCACTGAAGCTTTCTTT
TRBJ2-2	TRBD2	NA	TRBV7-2	CASSLLTSGSGGELFF	TGTGCCAGCAGCCTCCTAACTAGCGGGAGCGGCGGGGAGCTGTTTTTT
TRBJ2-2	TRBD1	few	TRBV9	CASSVDSGQGLGRTGELFF	TGTGCCAGCAGCGTAGATTCGGGACAGGGGTTGGGGCGCACCGGGGAGCTGTTTTTT
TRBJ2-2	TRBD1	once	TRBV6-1	CASTWTGGQSGELFF	TGTGCCAGCACTTGGACAGGGGGCCAATCCGGGGAGCTGTTTTTT
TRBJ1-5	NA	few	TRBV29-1	CSVGGNQPQHF	TGCAGCGTTGGAGGCAATCAGCCCCAGCATTTT
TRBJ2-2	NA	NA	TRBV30	CAWSFQGGRVGELFF	TGTGCCTGGTCTTTCCAGGGGGGGCGAGTCGGGGAGCTGTTTTTT